This entry concerns a single TCR beta chain. Its target is unknown. Generation of TCR beta libraries employed quantitative 5'-RACE incorporating molecular barcodes. MiXCR, applied by TCRdb to the 5' RACE reads, yields one record per CDR3 protein. The data show about 150,000 distinct CDR3 sequences, about 32% seen once. This sample is drawn from a study of CD8 T cells in ankylosing spondylitis. Findings and caveats of the study: There was a TCR beta motif, made of 7 or 8 highly homologous variants, that appeared characteristic of ankylosing spondylitis blood. Disease-linked clones were reportedly significantly enriched in matched ankylosing spondylitis synovial fluid. Earlier reports found some motif variants in synovial fluid and blood in reactive arthritis.

In germline, CDR1 is SGHTA, CDR2 FQGNSA. Unmatched junction bases numbered 2, after V lost 0 bases and J lost 2 bases. There are 15 residues in the CDR3. V is TRBV7-2 and J is TRBJ2-7; 9 bases are a match to TRBD2. The sequencing sample was made of synovial fluid, either unsorted or a sorted T cell fraction (not recorded which). The TCR comes from a male donor with ankylosing spondylitis. The CDR3 sequence is CASSLAREGTYEQYF. As DNA, the CDR3 is TGTGCCAGCAGCTTAGCGCGGGAGGGTACCTACGAGCAGTACTTC.